This T cell receptor beta chain was profiled in a study of T cell responses to AZD1222 COVID-19 vaccine. TCRdb's table, derived via immunoSEQ multiplex PCR, lists solely in-frame clones and lacks some. The data contain fewer than 100,000 clones, roughly 85% of them singletons. The germline V gene encodes CDR1 SNHLY and CDR2 FYNNEI. The CDR3 is made up of 15 amino acids. Trimming left V 4 bases short and J 0 bases short, with 13 bases between. The sample here was peripheral blood, taken 28 days after the second AZD1222 dose. This sequence was found in an adult who received the AZD1222 COVID-19 vaccine. The chain is built from TRBV2 and TRBJ2-7; maybe TRBD1 (5 bases). The CDR3 DNA reads as TGTGCCAGCAGTGCCGCCAGGGTTCTCTCCTACGAGCAGTACTTC. Amino acid sequence: CASSAARVLSYEQYF.